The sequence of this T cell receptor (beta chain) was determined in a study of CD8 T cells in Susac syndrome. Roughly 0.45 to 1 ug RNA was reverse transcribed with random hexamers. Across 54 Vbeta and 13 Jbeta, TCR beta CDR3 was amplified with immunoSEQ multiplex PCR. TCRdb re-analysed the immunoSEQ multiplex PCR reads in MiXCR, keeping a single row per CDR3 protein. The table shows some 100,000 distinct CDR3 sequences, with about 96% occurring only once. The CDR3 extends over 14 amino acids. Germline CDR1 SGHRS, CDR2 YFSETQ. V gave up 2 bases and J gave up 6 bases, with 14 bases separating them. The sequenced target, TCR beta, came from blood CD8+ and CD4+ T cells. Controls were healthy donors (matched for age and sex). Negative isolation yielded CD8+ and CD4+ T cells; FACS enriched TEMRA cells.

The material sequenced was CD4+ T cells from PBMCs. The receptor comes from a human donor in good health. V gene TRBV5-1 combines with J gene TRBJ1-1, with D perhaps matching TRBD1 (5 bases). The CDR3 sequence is CASSFVGGSPEAFF. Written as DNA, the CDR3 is TGCGCCAGCAGCTTTGTTGGGGGGTCCCCTGAAGCTTTCTTT.